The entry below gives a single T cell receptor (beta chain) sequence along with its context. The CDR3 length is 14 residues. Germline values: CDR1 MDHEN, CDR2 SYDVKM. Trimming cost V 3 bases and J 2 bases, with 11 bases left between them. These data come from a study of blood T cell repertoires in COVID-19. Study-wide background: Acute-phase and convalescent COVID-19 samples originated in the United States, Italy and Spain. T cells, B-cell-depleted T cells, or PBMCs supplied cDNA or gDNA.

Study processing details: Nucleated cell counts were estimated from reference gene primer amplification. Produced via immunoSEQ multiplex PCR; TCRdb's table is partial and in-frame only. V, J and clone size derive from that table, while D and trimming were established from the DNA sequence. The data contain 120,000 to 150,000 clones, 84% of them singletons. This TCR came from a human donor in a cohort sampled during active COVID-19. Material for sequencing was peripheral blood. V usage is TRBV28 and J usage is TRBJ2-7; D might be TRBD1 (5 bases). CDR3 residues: CASSLPQGTYEQYF. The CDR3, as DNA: TGTGCCAGCAGTTTGCCGCAGGGAACCTACGAGCAGTACTTC.